A selection of T cell receptor beta chains follows, all from one sample in a study of OX40 agonist ivuxolimab in advanced cancers. Method: immunoSEQ multiplex PCR; TCRdb's copy keeps in-frame clones and lacks some. This sample carries around 50,000 clones, 75% to 90% of them seen once, and the ten largest clones take over 1.5%. The specimen comprised CD4+ or CD8+ T cells sorted from blood, sampled in a trial of the OX40 agonist ivuxolimab. The origin of the receptors is an adult with an advanced solid tumor such as melanoma, head and neck, liver or kidney cancer. Each CDR3 is given with its conserved first and last residue. The D gene is left open where the match is weak. Clone sizes are given selectively: once, few, many, or a class where the clone is expanded.

TRBJ2-3 NA TRBV10-3 NA TGTGCCATCAGTGAGTCAGGGACCAAAGATACGCAGTATTTT CAISESGTKDTQYF
TRBJ2-7 NA TRBV11-2 NA TGTGCCAGCAGCCTAGGGGCCTACGAGCAGTACTTC CASSLGAYEQYF
TRBJ2-3 NA TRBV5-1 NA TGCGCCAGCGGCCCCCGGGGGGATACGCAGTATTTT CASGPRGDTQYF
TRBJ2-2 NA TRBV18 NA TGTGCCAGCTCACCAACAGTAGCGAACACCGGGGAGCTGTTTTTT CASSPTVANTGELFF
TRBJ1-2 TRBD1 TRBV27 NA TGTGCCAGCAGTAACCTACAACAAACAGGGGGCGGCTACACCTTC CASSNLQQTGGGYTF
TRBJ2-7 NA TRBV7-9 NA TGTGCCAGCAGCTCTATATCCTTGTCCAGACCCTCCTACGAGCAGTACTTC CASSSISLSRPSYEQYF
TRBJ2-3 TRBD2 TRBV28 NA TGTGCCAGCAGTTTCGCGGGAGGCACAGATACGCAGTATTTT CASSFAGGTDTQYF
TRBJ1-1 NA TRBV9 NA TGTGCCAGCAGCGTACATATACAGGGGAACACTGAAGCTTTCTTT CASSVHIQGNTEAFF
TRBJ2-3 TRBD2 TRBV28 NA TGTGCCAGCAGTTTTCGCGGGAGGTTAGCAGATACGCAGTATTTT CASSFRGRLADTQYF
TRBJ2-1 TRBD2 TRBV7-7 NA TGTGCCAGCAGCTTCGAGCGGGGGAATGAGCAGTTCTTC CASSFERGNEQFF
TRBJ1-4 NA TRBV6-5 NA TGTGCCAGCAGAATGACAGGCGGTGCTAATGAAAAACTGTTTTTT CASRMTGGANEKLFF
TRBJ2-5 TRBD1 TRBV7-2 once TGTGCCAGCAGCGTCGACAGGGCGCAAGAGACCCAGTACTTC CASSVDRAQETQYF
TRBJ1-2 NA TRBV28 NA TGTGCCAGCAGTCCACCTACCTCCAGCGGTCTTTTGGGTAGCTATGGCTACACCTTC CASSPPTSSGLLGSYGYTF
TRBJ2-2 NA TRBV6-6 NA TGTGCCAGCAGACCCCCGGGATCTGGCGGGGAGCTGTTTTTT CASRPPGSGGELFF
TRBJ1-5 NA TRBV4-1 NA TGCGCCAGCAGCAAAACGGAGCAGGACGGCCAGCCCCAGCATTTT CASSKTEQDGQPQHF
TRBJ1-1 TRBD1 TRBV19 NA TGTGCCAGTAGTATAATCGGGACAGGGGTGAACACTGAAGCTTTCTTT CASSIIGTGVNTEAFF
TRBJ2-3 NA TRBV5-1 once TGCGCCAGCAGCTTGCAATTCCGGGGGAGCACAGATACGCAGTATTTT CASSLQFRGSTDTQYF
TRBJ1-2 NA TRBV7-9 NA TGTGCCAGCAGCTTAGCGCAAGGGGGGGCAGGTGGTTACACCTTC CASSLAQGGAGGYTF
TRBJ2-5 NA TRBV5-1 NA TGCGCCAGCAGCATCAGCCCAGGGAGAGAAGAGACCCAGTACTTC CASSISPGREETQYF
TRBJ2-3 NA TRBV5-4 NA TGTGCCAGCAGCTTGGATAAAGGGATCACAGATACGCAGTATTTT CASSLDKGITDTQYF
TRBJ2-5 NA TRBV4-2 NA TGTGCCAGCAGCCCGCGAGGGGGGGCGGGGGAGACCCAGTACTTC CASSPRGGAGETQYF
TRBJ2-3 NA TRBV6-1 NA TGTGCCAGCAGTCTCTCCGGGGGCGCAGATACGCAGTATTTT CASSLSGGADTQYF
TRBJ1-2 NA TRBV6-1 NA TGTGCCAGCAGTAAAGGTGTGGAGGGGGGGTATGGCTACACCTTC CASSKGVEGGYGYTF
TRBJ1-1 NA TRBV28 NA TGTGCCAGCTACGGGGGCACTGAAGCTTTCTTT CASYGGTEAFF
TRBJ2-2 NA TRBV28 NA TGTGCCAGCCGGGGTGGGGTGGCCGGGGAGCTGTTTTTT CASRGGVAGELFF
TRBJ2-3 NA TRBV15 NA TGTGCCACCAGCCCTCCGGGGACAGATACGCAGTATTTT CATSPPGTDTQYF
TRBJ2-3 NA TRBV28 NA TGTGCCAGCAGTTATCTAGCGCCTAGCACAGATACGCAGTATTTT CASSYLAPSTDTQYF